What follows is one T cell receptor (beta chain) and its context. This record belongs to a study of blood T cell repertoires in COVID-19. Study-wide context: PBMCs, B-cell-depleted T cells, or T cells provided the cDNA or gDNA that made up the material.

Trimming took 6 bases from V and 6 from J; bases not matched to a gene: 7. The CDR3 totals 13 residues. Using immunoSEQ multiplex PCR, the repertoire was profiled, and TCRdb retains in-frame clones only, with some absent. The table shows 250,000 to 350,000 clones, with 88% occurring only once. Sequencing was done on a sample of peripheral blood. The receptor comes from a man aged 18 to 30 with active or convalescent COVID-19. The chain uses TRBV23-1 and TRBJ1-1; TRBD1 aligns across 7 bases. TRBV23-1 is an ORF; its function is uncertain. The CDR3, as DNA: TGCGCCAGCAGACGAACTCAGGGGGCTGAAGCTTTCTTT. Protein sequence: CASRRTQGAEAFF.